This TCR beta chain derives from a study of cytomegalovirus exposure and HLA in healthy donors. Regarding the study as a whole: Overall, approximately 180 TCR beta chains were annotated as cytomegalovirus-associated. Researchers reported that three CMV-associated chains were confirmed in vitro as CMV antigen-specific.

The protocol was immunoSEQ multiplex PCR, while the TCRdb copy is restricted to in-frame clones and leaves out a portion. Among 110,000 to 150,000 clones listed, 91% were seen once. The CDR3 runs 15 residues. Trimming took 4 bases from V and 3 from J; bases not matched to a gene: 9. Concerning this clone itself: The antigen remains unidentified.

The donors were part of the validation cohort of 120 subjects. That cohort was separate from the first cohort, which comprised 550 to 750 subjects. The sequenced sample was PBMCs. V gene TRBV5-3 combines with J gene TRBJ2-7, with 8 bases aligning to TRBD1. TRBV5-3 is reported as an ORF; its role is uncertain. This receptor was taken from a man aged 18 to 35 in good health and CMV-seronegative. The chain's CDR3 is CARSHGPGQVYEQYF. CDR3 sequence (DNA): TGTGCCAGAAGCCACGGACCGGGACAGGTCTACGAGCAGTACTTC.